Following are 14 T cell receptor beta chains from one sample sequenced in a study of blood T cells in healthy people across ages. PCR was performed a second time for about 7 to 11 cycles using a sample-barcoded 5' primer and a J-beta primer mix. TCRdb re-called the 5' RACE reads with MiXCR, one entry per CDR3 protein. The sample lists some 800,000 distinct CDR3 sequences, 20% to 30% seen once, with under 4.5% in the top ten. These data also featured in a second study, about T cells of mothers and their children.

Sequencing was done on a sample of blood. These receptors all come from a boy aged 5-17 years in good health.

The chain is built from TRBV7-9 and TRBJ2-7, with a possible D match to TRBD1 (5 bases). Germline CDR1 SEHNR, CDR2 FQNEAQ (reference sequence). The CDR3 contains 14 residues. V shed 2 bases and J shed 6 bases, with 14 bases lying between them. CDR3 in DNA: TGTGCCAGCAGCTTATTAGGCAGGGCATCCGAGCAGTACTTC. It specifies CASSLLGRASEQYF.

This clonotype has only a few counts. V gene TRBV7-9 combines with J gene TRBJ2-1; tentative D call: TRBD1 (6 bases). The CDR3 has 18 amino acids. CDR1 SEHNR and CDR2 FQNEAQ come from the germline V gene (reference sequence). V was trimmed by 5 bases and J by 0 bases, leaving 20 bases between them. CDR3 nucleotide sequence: TGTGCCAGCAGCCCCCCTGGGGGCGCGTTGCTCTCCTACAATGAGCAGTTCTTC. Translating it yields CASSPPGGALLSYNEQFF.

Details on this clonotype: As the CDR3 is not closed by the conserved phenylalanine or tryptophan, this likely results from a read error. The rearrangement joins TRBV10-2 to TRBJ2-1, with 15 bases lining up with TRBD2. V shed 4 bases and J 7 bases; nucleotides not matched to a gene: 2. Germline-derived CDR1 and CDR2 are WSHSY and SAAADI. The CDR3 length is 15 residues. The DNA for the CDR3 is TGCGCCAGCAGTGCGGGACTAGCGGGGGGAAATGAGCAGTTCCTC. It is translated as CASSAGLAGGNEQFL.

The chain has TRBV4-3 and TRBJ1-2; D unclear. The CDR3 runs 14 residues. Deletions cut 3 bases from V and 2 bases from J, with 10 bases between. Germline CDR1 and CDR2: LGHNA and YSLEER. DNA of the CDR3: TGCGCCAGCAGCCATCGGACGGCAAACTATGGCTACACCTTC. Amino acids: CASSHRTANYGYTF.

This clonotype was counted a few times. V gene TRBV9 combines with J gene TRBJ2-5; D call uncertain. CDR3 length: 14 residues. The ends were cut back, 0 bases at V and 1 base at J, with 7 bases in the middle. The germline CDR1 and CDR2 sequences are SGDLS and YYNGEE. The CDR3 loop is CASSVEQVQETQYF. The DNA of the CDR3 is TGTGCCAGCAGCGTAGAGCAAGTCCAAGAGACCCAGTACTTC.

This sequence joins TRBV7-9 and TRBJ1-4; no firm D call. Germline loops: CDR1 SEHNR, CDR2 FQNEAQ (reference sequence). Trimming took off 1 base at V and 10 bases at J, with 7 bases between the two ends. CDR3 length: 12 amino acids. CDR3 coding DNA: TGTGCCAGCAGCTTAGACCCCAGAAAACTGTTTTTT. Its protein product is CASSLDPRKLFF.

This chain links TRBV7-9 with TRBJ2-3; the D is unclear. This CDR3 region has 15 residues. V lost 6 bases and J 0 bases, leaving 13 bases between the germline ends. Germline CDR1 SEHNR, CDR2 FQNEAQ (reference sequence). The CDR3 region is CASSWRMDSTDTQYF. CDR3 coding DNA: TGTGCCAGCAGTTGGCGCATGGACAGCACAGATACGCAGTATTTT. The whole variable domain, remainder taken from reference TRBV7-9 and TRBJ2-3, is DTGVSQNPRHKITKRGQNVTFRCDPISEHNRLYWYRQTLGQGPEFLTYFQNEAQLEKSRLLSDRFSAERPKGSFSTLEIQRTEQGDSAMYLCASSWRMDSTDTQYFGPGTRLTVL.

CDR3 DNA: TGTGCCAGCAGCTTAGGTTGGGGCTCGGGACAAGAGACCCAGTACTTC. This codes for CASSLGWGSGQETQYF. This sequence joins TRBV7-2 and TRBJ2-5, with D possibly being TRBD1 or TRBD2 (5 bases each). Trimming pared 1 base from V and 2 bases from J, leaving 14 bases between. This CDR3 contains 16 residues. Germline CDR1 and CDR2: SGHTA and FQGNSA.

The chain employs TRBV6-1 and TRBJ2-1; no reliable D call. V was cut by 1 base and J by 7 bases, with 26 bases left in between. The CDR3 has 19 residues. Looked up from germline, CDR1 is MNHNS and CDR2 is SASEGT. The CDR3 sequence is CASSEEPLNEVGRTNEQFF. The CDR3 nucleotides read TGTGCCAGCAGTGAAGAGCCCCTGAATGAGGTTGGACGAACGAATGAGCAGTTCTTC.

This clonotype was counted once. CDR3 in DNA: TGCGCCAGCAGCTTGGCCGGGGGAACCCTCTACGAGCAGTACTTC. The encoded protein is CASSLAGGTLYEQYF. The V and J genes are TRBV5-1 and TRBJ2-7; maybe TRBD2 (6 bases). In germline, CDR1 is SGHRS, CDR2 YFSETQ. CDR3 size: 15 residues. V was shortened by 0 bases and J by 3 bases, with 13 bases between the two germline ends.

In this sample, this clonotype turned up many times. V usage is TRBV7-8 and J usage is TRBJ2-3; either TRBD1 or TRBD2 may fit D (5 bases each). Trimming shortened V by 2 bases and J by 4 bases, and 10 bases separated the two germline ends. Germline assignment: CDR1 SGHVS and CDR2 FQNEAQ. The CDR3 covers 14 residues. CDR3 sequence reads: CASSLLAGPDTQYF. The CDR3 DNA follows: TGTGCCAGCAGCTTACTAGCAGGGCCAGATACGCAGTATTTT.

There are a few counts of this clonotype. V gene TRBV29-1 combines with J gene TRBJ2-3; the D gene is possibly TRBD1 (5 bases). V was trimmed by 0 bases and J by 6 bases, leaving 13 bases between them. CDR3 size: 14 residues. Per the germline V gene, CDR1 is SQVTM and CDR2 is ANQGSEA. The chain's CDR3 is CSVEEDTHGDTQYF. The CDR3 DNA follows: TGCAGCGTTGAAGAGGACACCCACGGGGATACGCAGTATTTT.

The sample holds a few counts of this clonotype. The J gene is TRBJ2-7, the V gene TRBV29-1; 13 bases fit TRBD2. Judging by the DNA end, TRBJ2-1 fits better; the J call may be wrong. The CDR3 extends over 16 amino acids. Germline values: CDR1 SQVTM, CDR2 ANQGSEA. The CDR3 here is CSVGGLAGKGHNEQFF. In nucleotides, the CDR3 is TGCAGCGTCGGGGGACTAGCGGGAAAGGGCCACAATGAGCAGTTCTTC.

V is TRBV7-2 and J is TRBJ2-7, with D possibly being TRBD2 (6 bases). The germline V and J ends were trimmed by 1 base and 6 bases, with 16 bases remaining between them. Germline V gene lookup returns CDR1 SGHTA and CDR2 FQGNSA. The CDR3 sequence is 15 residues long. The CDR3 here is CTSSLDASRGGEQYF. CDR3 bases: TGTACCAGCAGCTTAGACGCGTCTCGGGGAGGCGAGCAGTACTTC.